This T cell receptor (beta chain) was identified in a study of CD8 T cells in ankylosing spondylitis. With respect to this clonotype: Its antigen is still unknown.

V was cut by 3 bases and J by 7 bases, with 10 bases left in between. The CDR3 extends over 12 amino acids. Germline V gives CDR1 ENHRY, CDR2 SYGVKD. Notes on the study in general: In ankylosing spondylitis patients, matched synovial fluid reportedly showed significant enrichment of disease-linked clones. For ankylosing spondylitis blood, a TCR beta motif of under 10 highly homologous variants appeared characteristic.

TCRdb reanalysed the 5' RACE reads using MiXCR and keeps one entry per CDR3 protein. The sample has about 260,000 distinct CDR3 sequences; under 30% are singletons. The V gene is TRBV10-3, the J gene TRBJ2-7, with unresolved D. This receptor was obtained from a male donor with ankylosing spondylitis or in good health (not recorded which). Sequencing used blood, either unsorted or a sorted T cell fraction (not recorded which). As DNA, the CDR3 is TGTGCCATCAGTGAAGTGGCAGGTGAGCAGTACTTC. Its translation is CAISEVAGEQYF.